This T cell receptor beta chain was identified during a study of T cells after yellow fever vaccination. In the study overall: Those fractions that held only low numbers of cells were prepared using the SMART-Seq v4 Ultra Low Input RNA kit. The study's findings and limits: Within FACS-sorted repertoires, abundant clonotypes contaminating from the bulk population could be present. Only a small proportion of the clonotypes turned up in both the CD4 and the CD8 compartments, likely arising from convergent recombination.

Comment on this clonotype: The antigen is not known.

5'RACE template switching added a universal primer site and UMIs to TCR cDNA. Each CDR3 protein gets one entry after TCRdb re-called the 5' RACE reads with MiXCR. This table holds 150,000 to 200,000 distinct CDR3 sequences, more than 9.5% found once. CDR1 is SGDLS, CDR2 YYNGEE, per germline. Trimming removed 1 base at V and 3 bases at J, with 4 bases between. CDR3 length: 13 residues. The sequence was collected from a man between 18 and 29 years old who received the YFV17D yellow fever vaccine. The sample here was CD8+ T cells sorted from PBMCs, taken 15 days after the yellow fever booster vaccination. This chain uses TRBV9 with TRBJ2-2; unclear D gene. The CDR3 is CASSVFDTGELFF. CDR3 DNA sequence: TGTGCCAGCAGCGTATTTGACACCGGGGAGCTGTTTTTT.